These 10 T cell receptor beta chains originate from one sample sequenced in a study of T-cell reconstitution after alpha-beta-depleted transplantation in children. The TCRbeta library incorporated unique molecular identifiers. TCRdb re-derived calls from the PCR reads in MiXCR, one entry per CDR3 protein. The table records approximately 520,000 distinct CDR3 sequences, around 10% of them present only once. The sequencing used PBMCs, mostly from graft donor cells, collected 180 days after TCRalphabeta/CD19-depleted stem cell transplant. Receptors were obtained from a female patient younger than 10 who had a stem cell transplant for aplastic anemia, so the T cells may come from the graft donor.

Only a few counts were recorded for this clonotype. The chain combines TRBV24-1 with TRBJ2-5; possibly TRBD1 for D (6 bases). The V gene's germline CDR1 is KGHDR and CDR2 SFDVKD. CDR3 length: 15 amino acids. V was cut by 3 bases and J by 0 bases, with 10 bases left in between. CDR3 sequence: CATSDADRYQETQYF. CDR3 DNA sequence: TGTGCCACCAGTGATGCCGACAGGTACCAAGAGACCCAGTACTTC.

This clonotype was seen repeatedly, ten times or more. V and J are TRBV5-1 and TRBJ1-1; a possible D gene is TRBD1 (6 bases). The V gene lost 3 bases and the J gene lost 1 base, with 13 bases spanning the gap. There are 15 residues in the CDR3. CDR1 and CDR2 from the germline V gene are SGHRS and YFSETQ. CDR3 loop: CASSSGGGANTEAFF. CDR3 bases: TGCGCCAGCAGCTCGGGCGGGGGCGCGAACACTGAAGCTTTCTTT. Based on the CDR3 plus reference TRBV5-1 and TRBJ1-1, the full variable domain is KAGVTQTPRYLIKTRGQQVTLSCSPISGHRSVSWYQQTPGQGLQFLFEYFSETQRNKGNFPGRFSGRQFSNSRSEMNVSTLELGDSALYLCASSSGGGANTEAFFGQGTRLTVV.

The V gene is TRBV20-1, the J gene TRBJ1-2; 10 positions agree with TRBD1. V lost 6 bases, J lost 7 bases, and 5 bases stayed unmatched. This CDR3 has 12 amino acids. CDR1 is DFQATT, CDR2 SNEGSKA, per germline (reference sequence). The DNA for the CDR3 is TGCAGTGCCCCGACAGGGGGCGGTGGCTACACCTTC. Encoded protein: CSAPTGGGGYTF.

This clonotype occurred a few times. The V gene is TRBV20-1, the J gene TRBJ2-7; TRBD1 agrees at 9 bases. The CDR3 extends over 15 amino acids. V lost 3 bases to trimming and J lost 4 bases; unmatched junction nucleotides: 10. Looked up from germline, CDR1 is DFQATT and CDR2 is SNEGSKA (reference sequence). The CDR3 region is CSASGWDRVDYEQYF. In DNA, the CDR3 is TGCAGTGCTAGTGGTTGGGACAGGGTAGATTACGAGCAGTACTTC.

This chain joins TRBV21-1 and TRBJ2-3; the DNA was not used to check the table's D call, TRBD2. TRBV21-1 represents a pseudogene. CDR3 size: 17 residues. This CDR3 is CASSLRLAGDSLDTQYF. The CDR3 nucleotides read TGTGCCAGCAGCTTGAGACTAGCGGGAGACTCTTTGGATACGCAGTATTTT.

V gene TRBV7-2 combines with J gene TRBJ2-1; 8 bases fit TRBD2. The junction had 6 bases not matched to a gene; V was cut back by 1 base and J by 7 bases. CDR3 length: 15 amino acids. Germline V gene data show CDR1 as SGHTA and CDR2 as FQGNSA. The CDR3 DNA is TGTGCCAGCAGCTTAGGAGGGACTAGTTTTAATGAGCAGTTCTTC. It encodes CASSLGGTSFNEQFF.

This sequence joins TRBV9 and TRBJ2-1; 10 nucleotides line up with TRBD2. Germline loops: CDR1 SGDLS, CDR2 YYNGEE. This CDR3 is 16 amino acids long. V lost 4 bases and J lost 9; bases outside the gene matches: 13. CDR3 nucleotide sequence: TGTGCCAGCAGCCTAAGGACTAGCGGCTATGGTCGTGAGCAGTTCTTC. This gives the protein CASSLRTSGYGREQFF.

Many counts were recorded for this clonotype. The rearrangement uses TRBV6-1 and TRBJ2-1; 12 nucleotides line up with TRBD2. CDR3 length: 16 amino acids. The junction had 3 bases not matched to a gene; V was cut back by 5 bases and J by 1 base. From germline, CDR1 is MNHNS and CDR2 SASEGT. As DNA, the CDR3 is TGTGCCAGCAGTCCACTAGCGGGAGGTTCCTACAATGAGCAGTTCTTC. This encodes CASSPLAGGSYNEQFF.

V usage is TRBV7-6 and J usage is TRBJ2-2, with D perhaps TRBD2 (5 bases). Germline loops: CDR1 SGHVS, CDR2 FNYEAQ. The CDR3 spans 18 residues. V dropped 0 bases and J dropped 1 base, with 15 bases sitting between them. CDR3 in DNA: TGTGCCAGCAGCTTAGCGAGAGCGGTCCTGGGGAACACCGGGGAGCTGTTTTTT. This translates into CASSLARAVLGNTGELFF.

The V gene is TRBV12-3 or TRBV12-4, the J gene TRBJ2-4; the D call may be TRBD1 or TRBD2 (5 bases each). The CDR3 is made up of 13 amino acids. Trimming cost V 6 bases and J 2 bases, with 8 bases left between them. CDR3 nucleotides: TGTGCCAGCAGGTGGGGGTCCAAAAACATTCAGTACTTC. Encoded protein: CASRWGSKNIQYF.